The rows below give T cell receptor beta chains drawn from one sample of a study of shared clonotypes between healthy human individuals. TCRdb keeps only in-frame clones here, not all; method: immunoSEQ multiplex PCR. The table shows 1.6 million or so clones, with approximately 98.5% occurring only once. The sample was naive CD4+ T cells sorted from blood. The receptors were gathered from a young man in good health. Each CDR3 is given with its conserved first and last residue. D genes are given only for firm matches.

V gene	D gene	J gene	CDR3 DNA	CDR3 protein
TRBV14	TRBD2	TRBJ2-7	TGTGCCAGCAGCCCCCCGGGGCGGGGGCGCGGACTAGCGAACGAGCAGTACTTC	CASSPPGRGRGLANEQYF
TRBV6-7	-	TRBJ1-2	TGTGCCAGCAGTTACTACACAGGTTCGGGCTACACCTTC	CASSYYTGSGYTF
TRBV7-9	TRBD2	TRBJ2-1	TGTGCCAGCAGCTTAGAGCATGGCGGGAGAAGCAATGAGCAGTTCTTC	CASSLEHGGRSNEQFF
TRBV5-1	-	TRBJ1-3	TGCGCCAGCAGCTTCCGGACTGGAAACACCATATATTTT	CASSFRTGNTIYF
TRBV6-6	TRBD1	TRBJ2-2	TGTGCCAGCAGGACCAGGGGGACCGGGGAGCTGTTTTTT	CASRTRGTGELFF
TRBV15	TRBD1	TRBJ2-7	TGTGCCACCAGCCACAGACAGGGTTACTCCTACGAGCAGTACTTC	CATSHRQGYSYEQYF
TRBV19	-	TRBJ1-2	TGTGCCAGTTCGAAAGAACAGGGTTTGAGGGGCTACACCTTC	CASSKEQGLRGYTF
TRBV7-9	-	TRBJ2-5	TGTGCCAGCAGCTTCGTAAGAGGGATTGAGGAGACCCAGTACTTC	CASSFVRGIEETQYF
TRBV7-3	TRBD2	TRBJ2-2	TGTGCCAGCAGCCAAACGGGCGGGAGCGGAGCCGGGGAGCTGTTTTTT	CASSQTGGSGAGELFF
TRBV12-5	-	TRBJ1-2	TGTGCTAGTGGCCAACAGGGAAAAGCTAACTATGGCTACACCTTC	CASGQQGKANYGYTF
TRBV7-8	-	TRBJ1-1	TGTGCCAGCAGCTTTGATGGGGAGTCGAACACTGAAGCTTTCTTT	CASSFDGESNTEAFF
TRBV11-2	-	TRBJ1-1	TGTGCCAGCAGCTTAGCCCAGCAGGGCATGAACACTGAAGCTTTCTTT	CASSLAQQGMNTEAFF
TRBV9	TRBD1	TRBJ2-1	TGTGCCAGCAGCACCCGCCGGGACAGCTTCCCGAGGGATGAGCAGTTCTTC	CASSTRRDSFPRDEQFF
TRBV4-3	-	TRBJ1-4	TGCGCCAGCAGCCAAGAGGCCGCTTGGGGAAAACTGTTTTTT	CASSQEAAWGKLFF
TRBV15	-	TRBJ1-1	TGTGCCACCAGCAGAAAGGGCAGCCCTGAAGCTTTCTTT	CATSRKGSPEAFF
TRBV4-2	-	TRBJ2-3	TGTGCCAGCAGCCTCCCCTCGACTGTCTCTAGCACAGATACGCAGTATTTT	CASSLPSTVSSTDTQYF
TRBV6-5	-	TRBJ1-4	TGTGCCAGCAGTTACTCAGGGATACGGGAAAAACTGTTTTTT	CASSYSGIREKLFF